Shown below are 20 T cell receptor beta chains from a single sample sequenced in a study of cytotoxic CD8 clonotypes in ibrutinib-treated CLL (dated by TCRdb to the early 2020s). This specimen's time point label, interpreted: approximately eleven months on ibrutinib. Libraries came from the immunoSEQ multiplex PCR assay. This is the immuneACCESS table as TCRdb keeps it, with only in-frame sequences that have V and J called. A part of the clones is gone; compared with another copy, unresolved V genes explain less than half, and the rest is unexplained. This sample holds 35,000 to 45,000 clones; more than 60% were observed only once. The biggest ten clones account for less than 15% of the sample. The sequences come from PBMCs, collected after 12 months of ibrutinib treatment. The source of these receptors is a human donor with chronic lymphocytic leukemia.

This chain links TRBV6-5 with TRBJ2-2, with TRBD2 matching over 7 bases. V lost 9 bases to trimming and J lost 6 bases; unmatched junction nucleotides: 13. CDR1 MNHEY and CDR2 SVGAGI come from the germline V gene. The CDR3 length is 15 residues. In nucleotides, the CDR3 is TGTGCCAGTCTCCGCAGGGCGGGAGTATCCGGGGAGCTGTTTTTT. As protein: CASLRRAGVSGELFF.

This chain joins TRBV5-1 and TRBJ2-2; no clear D. Trimming removed 0 bases from V and 7 bases from J, with 4 bases in between. Germline CDR1 reads SGHRS; CDR2 reads YFSETQ. This CDR3 region has 12 residues. CDR3 bases: TGCGCCAGCAGCTTGGTTGGCGGGGAGCTGTTTTTT. Its protein is CASSLVGGELFF.

The chain is built from TRBV5-4 and TRBJ2-2, with 7 nucleotides matching TRBD1. V lost 7 bases, J lost 0 bases, and 3 bases stayed unmatched. The CDR3 has 14 residues. Germline CDR1 is SGHNT and CDR2 is YYREEE (reference sequence). The CDR3 nucleotides read TGTGCCAGCCAGGGGGTGGCGAACACCGGGGAGCTGTTTTTT. It specifies CASQGVANTGELFF.

The chain joins TRBV6-5 to TRBJ2-7; the D gene is possibly TRBD1 (5 bases). The CDR3 covers 14 residues. In germline, CDR1 is MNHEY, CDR2 SVGAGI. V was cut by 6 bases and J by 1 base, with 13 bases left in between. The CDR3 is CASRTTTVSYEQYF. The CDR3 nucleotides are TGTGCCAGCAGAACAACGACAGTTTCCTACGAGCAGTACTTC.

The gene calls are TRBV11-2 and TRBJ1-1; no definite D call. Germline values: CDR1 SGHAT, CDR2 FQNNGV. The CDR3 has 13 residues. V was trimmed by 8 bases and J by 4 bases, leaving 14 bases between them. CDR3 amino acids: CASGAEGRTEAFF. DNA for the CDR3: TGTGCCAGCGGCGCTGAAGGACGCACTGAAGCTTTCTTT.

The chain recombines TRBV6-5 with TRBJ1-3; TRBD1 matches at 7 bases. Germline V gives CDR1 MNHEY, CDR2 SVGAGI. Trimming cost V 2 bases and J 4 bases; bases outside gene matches: 2. The CDR3 consists of 14 residues. CDR3: CASSYGTAGNTIYF. The CDR3 DNA reads TGTGCCAGCAGTTACGGGACAGCCGGAAACACCATATATTTT.

The chain recombines TRBV18 with TRBJ2-7; D is unclear. The CDR3 has 12 amino acids. The germline V gene encodes CDR1 KGHSH and CDR2 LQKENI. Trimming pared 2 bases from V and 3 bases from J, leaving 5 bases between. CDR3 nucleotide sequence: TGTGCCAGCTCACCAGTAGGCTACGAGCAGTACTTC. Amino acids: CASSPVGYEQYF.

This clone occurred a few times. The CDR3 sequence: CASHKTGYTGELFF. CDR3 in DNA: TGTGCCAGCCACAAGACTGGTTACACCGGGGAGCTGTTTTTT. The rearrangement uses TRBV7-2 and TRBJ2-2; the D is unclear. Trimming took 8 bases from V and 3 from J, leaving 13 bases between them. Germline V CDR1 and CDR2: SGHTA, FQGNSA. The CDR3 contains 14 residues. Using reference TRBV7-2 and TRBJ2-2 for the parts outside the CDR3, the full variable domain is GAGVSQSPSNKVTEKGKDVELRCDPISGHTALYWYRQSLGQGLEFLIYFQGNSAPDKSGLPSDRFSAERTGGSVSTLTIQRTQQEDSAVYLCASHKTGYTGELFFGEGSRLTVL.

The V call is TRBV5-6, the J call TRBJ1-1; 9 positions agree with TRBD1. The CDR3 contains 15 residues. J gave up 3 bases and V 0 bases, and 3 bases lay outside the gene matches. CDR1 and CDR2 from the germline V gene are SGHDT and YYEEEE. CDR3 sequence: CASSLAGQGYTEAFF. The DNA of the CDR3 is TGTGCCAGCAGCTTGGCCGGACAGGGGTACACTGAAGCTTTCTTT.

This clone has a handful of counts. The chain joins TRBV19 to TRBJ1-3; no clear D. There are 14 residues in the CDR3. The V and J ends lost 2 bases and 0 bases respectively, with 5 bases between them. From germline, CDR1 is LNHDA and CDR2 SQIVND (reference sequence). CDR3 nucleotides: TGTGCCAGTAGTATACGGAGCTCTGGAAACACCATATATTTT. It encodes CASSIRSSGNTIYF.

J is TRBJ2-3 and V is TRBV5-4; no definite D call. Trimming removed 7 bases at V and 2 bases at J, with 5 bases between. The CDR3 contains 11 residues. Germline loops: CDR1 SGHNT, CDR2 YYREEE (reference sequence). The CDR3 sequence is CASGNTDTQYF. The CDR3 coding sequence is TGTGCCAGCGGGAACACAGATACGCAGTATTTT. Full variable domain (remainder filled in from reference TRBV5-4 and TRBJ2-3): ETGVTQSPTHLIKTRGQQVTLRCSSQSGHNTVSWYQQALGQGPQFIFQYYREEENGRGNFPPRFSGLQFPNYSSELNVNALELDDSALYLCASGNTDTQYFGPGTRLTVL.

For this clone: This specimen includes other DNA sequences encoding the same CDR3. This chain connects TRBV7-2 to TRBJ2-7; no definite D call. Trimming removed 0 bases from V and 0 bases from J, with 3 bases in between. From germline, CDR1 is SGHTA and CDR2 FQGNSA. The CDR3 is 13 amino acids. The CDR3 loop is CASSLADSYEQYF. In nucleotides, the CDR3 is TGTGCCAGCAGCTTAGCGGACTCCTACGAGCAGTACTTC.

This sequence joins TRBV11-2 and TRBJ1-1; D uncertain. V lost 6 bases to trimming and J lost 4 bases, with 12 bases between them. The length of the CDR3 is 13 residues. CDR1 is SGHAT and CDR2 is FQNNGV in the germline V gene. CDR3 DNA: TGTGCCAGCAGTGCCGAAGGTGTCACTGAAGCTTTCTTT. It encodes CASSAEGVTEAFF. The full variable domain, rest sourced from reference TRBV11-2 and TRBJ1-1, is EAGVAQSPRYKIIEKRQSVAFWCNPISGHATLYWYQQILGQGPKLLIQFQNNGVVDDSQLPKDRFSAERLKGVDSTLKIQPAKLEDSAVYLCASSAEGVTEAFFGQGTRLTVV.

The chain combines TRBV11-3 with TRBJ2-7; 9 bases map to TRBD2. Trimming took 1 base from V and 7 from J; bases not matched to a gene: 17. The CDR3 covers 18 residues. CDR1 is SGHNT, CDR2 YENEEA, per germline. Written as DNA, the CDR3 is TGTGCCAGCAGCTTAGCCGGGACTAGCATCGCCAAGTTGAGGGAGCAGTACTTC. This encodes CASSLAGTSIAKLREQYF.

The rearrangement joins TRBV11-2 to TRBJ2-7, with TRBD1 matching 9 bases. The V segment lost 5 bases and the J segment 3 bases; nucleotides outside the gene matches: 11. Germline CDR1 is SGHAT and CDR2 is FQNNGV. The CDR3 runs to 16 residues. CDR3 nucleotide sequence: TGTGCCAGCAGCGTCGACACCGGGACAGGGATCTACGAGCAGTACTTC. It codes for CASSVDTGTGIYEQYF.

The rearrangement links TRBV5-1 to TRBJ2-1; perhaps TRBD1 as D (5 bases). This CDR3 region has 15 residues. Germline-derived CDR1 and CDR2 are SGHRS and YFSETQ. V dropped 0 bases and J dropped 8 bases, with 15 bases sitting between them. CDR3 DNA sequence: TGCGCCAGCAGCTTGGGCCAGGGTTTAATCTATGAGCAGTTCTTC. It is translated as CASSLGQGLIYEQFF. Together with reference TRBV5-1 and TRBJ2-1, the CDR3 gives the full variable domain: KAGVTQTPRYLIKTRGQQVTLSCSPISGHRSVSWYQQTPGQGLQFLFEYFSETQRNKGNFPGRFSGRQFSNSRSEMNVSTLELGDSALYLCASSLGQGLIYEQFFGPGTRLTVL.

This clone was counted between two and nine times. The chain is built from TRBV30 and TRBJ1-1; tentatively, D is TRBD1 (5 bases). This CDR3 contains 12 residues. With 8 bases removed from V and 0 bases from J, the gap between germline ends came to 10 bases. Germline V lookup: CDR1 GTSNPN, CDR2 SVGIG (reference sequence). Here the CDR3 reads CATGRMNTEAFF. The DNA for the CDR3 is TGTGCCACGGGACGGATGAACACTGAAGCTTTCTTT.

The chain carries TRBV19 and TRBJ2-3, with 11 bases identical to TRBD2. The CDR3 consists of 15 residues. The germline gives CDR1 LNHDA, CDR2 SQIVND (reference sequence). J lost 4 bases, V lost 5 bases, and 5 bases had no gene match. CDR3 in amino acids: CASSSLAGVADTQYF. DNA of the CDR3: TGTGCCAGTAGTTCACTAGCGGGAGTGGCAGATACGCAGTATTTT.

The chain recombines TRBV6-5 with TRBJ2-7, with 12 bases lining up with TRBD2. CDR3 size: 15 residues. Per the germline V gene, CDR1 is MNHEY and CDR2 is SVGAGI. With V trimmed by 4 bases and J by 6 bases, 7 bases remained unmatched. DNA of the CDR3: TGTGCCAGCAGTTCCGCTAGCGGGAGGGCCGGCGAGCAGTACTTC. Residues: CASSSASGRAGEQYF.

This chain connects TRBV7-9 to TRBJ2-1, with D unclear. CDR3 length: 11 residues. In germline, CDR1 is SEHNR, CDR2 FQNEAQ (reference sequence). V lost 0 bases and J lost 13, with 7 bases in between. CDR3 in DNA: TGTGCCAGCAGCTTAGCCCCCCGCCAGTTCTTC. Amino acids: CASSLAPRQFF.